Below, one TCR beta chain is given with its context. CDR1 and CDR2 (germline): KGHDR, SFDVKD. The CDR3 length is 15 residues. V lost 4 bases and J lost 4; bases outside the gene matches: 5. TCRdb itself ran the RT-PCR reads through MiXCR, one entry per CDR3 protein. The sample shows more than 600,000 distinct CDR3 sequences, approximately 15% of them seen only once. What was sequenced was memory CD4+ T cells from blood. The origin of this receptor is a female donor in good health, serving as a healthy control. The chain employs TRBV24-1 and TRBJ2-5; 10 nucleotides line up with TRBD1. CDR3 sequence: CATSDAGQGGETQYF. CDR3 nucleotide sequence: TGTGCCACCAGTGACGCTGGACAGGGGGGAGAGACCCAGTACTTC.